Following are 13 T cell receptor beta chains from one sample sequenced in a study of T cell responses to AZD1222 COVID-19 vaccine. Profiling relied on immunoSEQ multiplex PCR, and the TCRdb table lists in-frame clones only, not all of them. This sample has 45,000 to 55,000 clones, with about 80% found just once. Here the sequenced sample was peripheral blood, taken on day 0 of AZD1222 vaccination. Source of these receptors: an adult in good health.

The chain employs TRBV6-4 and TRBJ2-4, with 9 nucleotides matching TRBD1. From germline, CDR1 is MRHNA and CDR2 SNTAGT. V lost 6 bases and J lost 0; bases outside the gene matches: 6. This CDR3 is 16 amino acids long. The CDR3: CASRGQGIGAKNIQYF. As DNA, the CDR3 is TGTGCCAGCAGGGGACAGGGTATCGGAGCCAAAAACATTCAGTACTTC.

The chain joins TRBV19 to TRBJ1-2, with 10 bases that match TRBD1. The CDR3 runs 15 residues. V lost 3 bases, J lost 0 bases, and 1 base stayed unmatched. The germline CDR1 and CDR2 sequences are LNHDA and SQIVND (reference sequence). The chain's CDR3 is CASSIGTGANYGYTF. The CDR3 nucleotides are TGTGCCAGTAGTATCGGGACAGGGGCTAACTATGGCTACACCTTC.

This clone has just a few counts. The V call is TRBV19, the J call TRBJ1-2, with a possible D match to TRBD1 (6 bases). The germline V gene has CDR1 LNHDA and CDR2 SQIVND (reference sequence). This CDR3 comprises 17 residues. The V end lost 3 bases, the J end lost 6 bases, and 23 bases lay between the germline ends. CDR3 loop: CASSIGGAFPARHGYTF. The CDR3 DNA sequence: TGTGCCAGTAGTATTGGGGGCGCATTTCCCGCCCGGCATGGCTACACCTTC.

The V and J genes are TRBV5-1 and TRBJ2-2; 8 nucleotides line up with TRBD2. Germline V lookup: CDR1 SGHRS, CDR2 YFSETQ. The CDR3 has 15 residues. V shed 6 bases and J 2 bases; nucleotides not matched to a gene: 6. This CDR3 reads CASTGGTDNTGELFF. The CDR3 DNA sequence: TGCGCCAGCACGGGGGGGACGGATAACACCGGGGAGCTGTTTTTT. Drawing the rest from reference TRBV5-1 and TRBJ2-2, the complete variable domain is KAGVTQTPRYLIKTRGQQVTLSCSPISGHRSVSWYQQTPGQGLQFLFEYFSETQRNKGNFPGRFSGRQFSNSRSEMNVSTLELGDSALYLCASTGGTDNTGELFFGEGSRLTVL.

This chain connects TRBV19 to TRBJ2-2; 10 bases are shared with TRBD2. Germline V lookup: CDR1 LNHDA, CDR2 SQIVND (reference sequence). Trimming removed 5 bases from V and 10 bases from J; junction bases left unmatched: 4. The CDR3 is 13 residues long. Written as DNA, the CDR3 is TGTGCCAGTAGTTACCTAGCGGGAGTGGAGCTGTTTTTT. Translating it yields CASSYLAGVELFF.

J is TRBJ1-2 and V is TRBV7-3; a weak D match, TRBD1 (5 bases). V was cut by 0 bases and J by 6 bases, with 11 bases left in between. CDR1 and CDR2 from the germline V gene are SGHTA and FQGTGA. The CDR3 is made up of 14 amino acids. DNA of the CDR3: TGTGCCAGCAGCTTAACGACCGCAGGGAATGGCTACACCTTC. Encoded protein: CASSLTTAGNGYTF.

The count of this clone is one. The chain carries TRBV19 and TRBJ2-3; D gene unclear. Deletions cut 4 bases from V and 1 base from J, with 6 bases between. CDR3 length equals 13 residues. The V gene's germline CDR1 is LNHDA and CDR2 SQIVND (reference sequence). The CDR3 region is CASSNGGTDTQYF. Written as DNA, the CDR3 is TGTGCCAGTAGTAATGGGGGCACAGATACGCAGTATTTT.

This rearrangement joins TRBV6-5 to TRBJ2-1, with D perhaps TRBD1 (6 bases). The CDR3 sequence is 14 residues long. Germline values: CDR1 MNHEY, CDR2 SVGAGI. Trimming pared 5 bases from V and 3 bases from J, leaving 11 bases between. The CDR3 protein is CASSHGQNYNEQFF. The CDR3 DNA sequence: TGTGCCAGCAGTCACGGACAGAACTACAATGAGCAGTTCTTC.

V usage is TRBV24-1 and J usage is TRBJ2-5; 13 bases are a match to TRBD2. CDR1 and CDR2 from the germline V gene are KGHDR and SFDVKD. The V segment lost 4 bases and the J segment 5 bases; nucleotides outside the gene matches: 3. The CDR3 is 15 residues long. CDR3 nucleotide sequence: TGTGCCACCAGTGAGTGGACTAGCGGGGGTGAGACCCAGTACTTC. It codes for CATSEWTSGGETQYF.

This clone was seen a single time. This chain uses TRBV6-6 with TRBJ1-5; D is unresolved. Trimming left V 2 bases short and J 1 base short, with 9 bases between. The CDR3 runs to 15 residues. The germline V gene has CDR1 MNHNY and CDR2 SVGAGI (reference sequence). CDR3 sequence (DNA): TGTGCCAGCAGTTACACCCGGAGGAGCAATCAGCCCCAGCATTTT. This gives the protein CASSYTRRSNQPQHF.

This chain joins TRBV19 and TRBJ2-7; the D gene is possibly TRBD1 (8 bases). Germline values: CDR1 LNHDA, CDR2 SQIVND (reference sequence). Trimming left V 6 bases short and J 5 bases short, with 14 bases between. This CDR3 is built from 13 residues. This CDR3 reads CASRNRGGDEQYF. The CDR3 DNA reads TGTGCCAGTAGGAACAGGGGGGGAGACGAGCAGTACTTC.

The chain joins TRBV27 to TRBJ1-2; no firm D call. The CDR3 extends over 18 amino acids. Trimming removed 5 bases at V and 4 bases at J, with 26 bases between. The germline V gene has CDR1 MNHEY and CDR2 SMNVEV (reference sequence). As DNA, the CDR3 is TGTGCCAGCAGTCCTCAAACCCCCCGGGCGGGGTTCGTCTATGGCTACACCTTC. Translating it yields CASSPQTPRAGFVYGYTF.

The chain links TRBV19 to TRBJ1-1; 10 nucleotides agree with TRBD1. CDR1 and CDR2 (germline): LNHDA, SQIVND (reference sequence). The CDR3 runs 18 residues. Trimming at V came to 8 bases and at J to 6 bases, leaving 21 bases not matched to a gene. The DNA for the CDR3 is TGTGCCAGTTTCTCATATATGTGGTCTCGTGGGACAGGGGCTGAAGCTTTCTTT. This gives the protein CASFSYMWSRGTGAEAFF.